A single TCR beta chain is shown here with its context. The antigen is not known. This specimen comes from a study of ipilimumab plus nivolumab after autologous stem cell transplantation. Whole-study context: Median doses per patient: roughly five ipilimumab, under 10 nivolumab. The DLBCL group included primary refractory and relapsed cases. The study's findings and limits: Authors suggest TCR repertoire, Treg phenotype and gut microbiota support further study.

TCRdb's copy holds only in-frame clones and misses some; the assay was immunoSEQ multiplex PCR. The sample holds over 80,000 clones, 65% to 85% seen once. This CDR3 has 14 residues. V gave up 9 bases and J gave up 5 bases; unmatched junction bases: 7. Germline loops: CDR1 LNHDA, CDR2 SQIVND (reference sequence). The sample here was PBMCs, taken in a trial of ipilimumab plus nivolumab as post-transplant consolidation. This sequence was found in a male donor with diffuse large B-cell lymphoma. The chain uses TRBV19 and TRBJ2-2; 9 bases are a match to TRBD1. For the CDR3, the DNA is TGTGCCAGCGAACAGGGGGCTCGGACCGGGGAGCTGTTTTTT. Translating it yields CASEQGARTGELFF.